Included here is one TCR beta chain sequence, with context. The antigen remains undetermined. J gave up 8 bases and V 4 bases, and 5 bases lay outside the gene matches. The CDR3 runs 13 residues. Germline-derived CDR1 and CDR2 are SGHTS and YDEGEE. Around 100,000 TCR templates per sample were sequenced. Measured with immunoSEQ multiplex PCR; TCRdb has only the in-frame clones, and not every one. The sample shows some 100,000 clones, around 94% of them seen only once. This sample is part of a study of siplizumab effects on memory and regulatory T cells. Overall study findings and caveats: Apparently key alloresponse contributors, naive T cells also seemed more diverse than memory cells. Proliferating CD4+ or CD8+ clones, roughly 75-97% of them, lacked an assignable naive or memory phenotype. Under siplizumab, alloreactive sequences traced to unstimulated CD4+ memory cells were significantly reduced.

The chain has TRBV5-8 and TRBJ2-1, with 8 bases aligning to TRBD1. Sequenced input: Tregs sorted from blood. This clonotype was sampled from a human donor in good health. The CDR3 here is CASSRQGSYEQFF. The CDR3 bases are TGTGCCAGCAGCCGACAGGGGTCATATGAGCAGTTCTTC.